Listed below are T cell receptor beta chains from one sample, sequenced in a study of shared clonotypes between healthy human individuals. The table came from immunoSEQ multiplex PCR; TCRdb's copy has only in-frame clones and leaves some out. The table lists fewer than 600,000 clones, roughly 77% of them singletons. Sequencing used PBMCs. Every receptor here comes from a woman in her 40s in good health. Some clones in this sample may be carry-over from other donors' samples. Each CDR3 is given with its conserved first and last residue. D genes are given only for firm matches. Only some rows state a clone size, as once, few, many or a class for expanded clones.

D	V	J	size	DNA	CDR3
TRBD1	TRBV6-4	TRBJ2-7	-	TGTGCCAGCAGTGAAGGGACAGGGGTGGGCGAGCAGTACTTC	CASSEGTGVGEQYF
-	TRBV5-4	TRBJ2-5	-	TGTGCCAGCAGATCTCACGGGGTCCTCAGCGAGACCCAGTACTTC	CASRSHGVLSETQYF
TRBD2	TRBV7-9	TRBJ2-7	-	TGCGCCAGCAGCCCCCGGGTAGCGGGAGGTGAGCAGTACTTC	CASSPRVAGGEQYF
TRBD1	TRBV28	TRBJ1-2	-	TGTGCCAGCAGTTTCTTCGGACAGGAACGCTATGGCTACACCTTC	CASSFFGQERYGYTF
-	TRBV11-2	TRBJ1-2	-	TGTGCCAGCAGATTGATAGGGGCGTCGAAAGGCTACACCTTC	CASRLIGASKGYTF
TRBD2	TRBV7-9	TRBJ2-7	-	TGTGCCAGCAGTTTCCATAGCGGGAGCAAAGACGAGCAGTACTTC	CASSFHSGSKDEQYF
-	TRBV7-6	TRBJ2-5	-	TGTGCCAGCAGCTTAGACGTAGGGAGGGAGACCCAGTACTTC	CASSLDVGRETQYF
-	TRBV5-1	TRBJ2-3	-	TGCGCCAGCAGCCCGGACGGATCTAGCACAGATACGCAGTATTTT	CASSPDGSSTDTQYF
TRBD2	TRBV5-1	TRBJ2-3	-	TGCGCCAGCAGCGTGGGGGGGGTACCGCCAGATACGCAGTATTTT	CASSVGGVPPDTQYF
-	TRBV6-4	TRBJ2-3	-	TGTGCCGGCAGTGACGGTAGGGGTGGAGATACGCAGTATTTT	CAGSDGRGGDTQYF
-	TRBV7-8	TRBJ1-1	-	TGTGCCAGCAGCCCTTCCACTTCACGTGTTGAGTGGTCTTTCTTT	CASSPSTSRVEWSFF
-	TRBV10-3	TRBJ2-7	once	TGTGCCATCAGTGAGGGAAAGGGGGCGGGGTCCTACGAGCAGTACTTC	CAISEGKGAGSYEQYF
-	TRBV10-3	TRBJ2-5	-	TGTGCCATCAGTGAGTCAGGGGTAGGTGAGACCCAGTACTTC	CAISESGVGETQYF
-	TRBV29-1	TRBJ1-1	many	TGCAGCGTTGAGAAAGGGGCTGAAGCTTTCTTT	CSVEKGAEAFF
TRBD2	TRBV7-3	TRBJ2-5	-	TGTGCCAGCAGCTTAACGGGACTAGGGGGTCGGGAGACCCAGTACTTC	CASSLTGLGGRETQYF
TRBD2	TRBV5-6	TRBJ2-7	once	TGTGCCAGCAGCTTGCTCGGACTAGCGGGAGTGGCCCCCTACGAGCAGTACTTC	CASSLLGLAGVAPYEQYF
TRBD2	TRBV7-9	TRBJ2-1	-	TGTGCCAGCAGCCGTACACTAGCGGGAGTATACAATGAGCAGTTCTTC	CASSRTLAGVYNEQFF
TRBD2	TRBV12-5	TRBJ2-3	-	TGTGCTAGTAGCGGGATGCTAAGCACAGATACGCAGTATTTT	CASSGMLSTDTQYF
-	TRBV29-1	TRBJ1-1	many	TGCAGTTTCGCCGTCGTGAATAGGGCGGGGACTGAAGCTTTCTTT	CSFAVVNRAGTEAFF
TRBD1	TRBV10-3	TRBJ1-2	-	TGTGCCATCGGCCGGGACAGCGGCTATGGCTACACCTTC	CAIGRDSGYGYTF
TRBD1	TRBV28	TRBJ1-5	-	TGTGCCAGCAGTAGTCCCGGGACAGGGTTCGCCAATCAGCCCCAGCATTTT	CASSSPGTGFANQPQHF
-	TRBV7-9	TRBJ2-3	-	TGTGCCAGCAGCTCCCCCTCTAGAGGTGATACGCAGTATTTT	CASSSPSRGDTQYF
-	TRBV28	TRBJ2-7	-	TGTGCCAGCAGTCTGATAACCCAGGAGCAGTACTTC	CASSLITQEQYF
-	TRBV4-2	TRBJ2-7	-	TGTGCCAGCAGCCAAGAGAGTGGCACCTACTACGAGCAGTACTTC	CASSQESGTYYEQYF
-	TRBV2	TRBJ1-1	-	TGTGCCAGCAGACCGGGACGGGCGAAGGGACCTGAAGCTTTCTTT	CASRPGRAKGPEAFF
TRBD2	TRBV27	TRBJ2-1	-	TGTGCCAGCAGTCCCCGCCCGAGCGGGAGTGGCGATGAGCAGTTCTTC	CASSPRPSGSGDEQFF
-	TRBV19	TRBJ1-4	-	TGTGCCAGTAGTTATAACCACGGGACGGGGGACGAAAAACTGTTTTTT	CASSYNHGTGDEKLFF
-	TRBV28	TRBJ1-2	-	TGTGCCAGCAGTTTGCTCGGGGATGGCTACACCTTC	CASSLLGDGYTF
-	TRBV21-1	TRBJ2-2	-	-	CASSKVGTGANTGELFF
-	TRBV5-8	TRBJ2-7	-	TGTGCCAGCAGCCTACAATTGAGCTCCTACGAGCAGTACTTC	CASSLQLSSYEQYF
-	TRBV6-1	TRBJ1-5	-	TGTGCCAGCAGTGATGACTGGCCGAGTTATAGCAATCAGCCCCAGCATTTT	CASSDDWPSYSNQPQHF
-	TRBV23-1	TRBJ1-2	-	TGCGCCAGCAGTCAATTAATGATACCCCGAGGGTATGGCTACACCTTC	CASSQLMIPRGYGYTF
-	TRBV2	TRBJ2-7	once	TGTGCCAGCGGGGCCGCCTACGAGCAGTACTTC	CASGAAYEQYF
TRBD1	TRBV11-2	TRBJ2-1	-	TGTGCCAGCAGCTTAGGGGACAGGCAATACAATGAGCAGTTCTTC	CASSLGDRQYNEQFF
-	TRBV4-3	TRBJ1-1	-	TGCGCCAGCAGCCAAACGGGGGGCAGTGAAGCTTTCTTT	CASSQTGGSEAFF
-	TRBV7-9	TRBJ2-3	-	TGTGCCAGCGAGGGAGTAGATACGCAGTATTTT	CASEGVDTQYF
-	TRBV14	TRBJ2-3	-	TGTGCCAGCAGCCCCACGTGGAGCACAGATACGCAGTATTTT	CASSPTWSTDTQYF
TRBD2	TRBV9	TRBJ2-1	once	TGTGCCAGCAGTTCAGGGGGTTTACTAGCGGGGAACAATGAGCAGTTCTTC	CASSSGGLLAGNNEQFF
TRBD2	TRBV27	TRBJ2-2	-	TGTGCCAGCAGGCCTACTAGCGGGAGGGTTATCGGGGAGCTGTTTTTT	CASRPTSGRVIGELFF
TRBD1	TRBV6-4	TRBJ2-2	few	TGTGCCAGCAGTGACGAGGCAGGGGGTACCACCGGGGAGCTGTTTTTT	CASSDEAGGTTGELFF
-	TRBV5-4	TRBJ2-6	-	TGTGCCAGCAGCCGACGGGAGGCCAACGTCCTGACTTTC	CASSRREANVLTF
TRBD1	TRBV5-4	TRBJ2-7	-	TGTGCCAGCAGCTCCCCGGACAGGGGGACACTACACTTC	CASSSPDRGTLHF
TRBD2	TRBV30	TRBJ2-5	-	TGTGCCTGGGCGACTGGCGGGGGGGTAACCCAGTACTTC	CAWATGGGVTQYF
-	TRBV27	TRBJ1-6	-	TGTGCCAGCAGTTTGCAGGGTTGGAATTCACCCCTCCACTTT	CASSLQGWNSPLHF
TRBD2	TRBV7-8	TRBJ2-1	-	TGTGCCAGCAGACATACTAGCGGGAGGCCCAATGAGCAGTTCTTC	CASRHTSGRPNEQFF
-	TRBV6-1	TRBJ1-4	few	TGTGCCAGCAGTGAGGTGTTTACCGAAAAACTGTTTTTT	CASSEVFTEKLFF
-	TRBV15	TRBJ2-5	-	TGTGCCACCAGCCCCGTTGCGGCAGAGACCCAGTACTTC	CATSPVAAETQYF
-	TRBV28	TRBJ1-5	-	TGTGCCAGCAGTTTCGGGACCGGGGCCCAGCATTTT	CASSFGTGAQHF
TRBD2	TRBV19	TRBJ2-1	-	TGTGCCAGTAGTAACCCCCTGACTAGCGGGAGTTACAATGAGCAGTTCTTC	CASSNPLTSGSYNEQFF
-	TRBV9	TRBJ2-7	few	TGTGCCAGCAGCCCCCCCCAATCCTACGAGCAGTACTTC	CASSPPQSYEQYF
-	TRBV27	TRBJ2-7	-	TGTGCCAGCAGTTTATTCTTCGTGCACGAGCAGTACTTC	CASSLFFVHEQYF
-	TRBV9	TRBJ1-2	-	TGTGCCAGCAACGATGGAGGCCCGGGGGGGAACTATGGCTACACCTTC	CASNDGGPGGNYGYTF
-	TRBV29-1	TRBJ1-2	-	TGCAGCGCATGGGTCTCCCCCCAAGGTGGCTACACCTTC	CSAWVSPQGGYTF
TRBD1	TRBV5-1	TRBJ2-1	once	TGCGCCAGCAGCCCCAGGACAGGGGGCTACAATGAGCAGTTCTTC	CASSPRTGGYNEQFF
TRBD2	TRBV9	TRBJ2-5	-	TGTGCCAGCAGCACCGGGACTAGCGACGACCAAGAGACCCAGTACTTC	CASSTGTSDDQETQYF
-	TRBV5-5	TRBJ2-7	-	TGTGCCAGCAGCCCCCGAGCCTCCTACGAGCAGTACTTC	CASSPRASYEQYF
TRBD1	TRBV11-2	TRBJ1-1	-	TGTGCCAGCAGCTTAACACAGGGGTGGACTGAAGCTTTCTTT	CASSLTQGWTEAFF